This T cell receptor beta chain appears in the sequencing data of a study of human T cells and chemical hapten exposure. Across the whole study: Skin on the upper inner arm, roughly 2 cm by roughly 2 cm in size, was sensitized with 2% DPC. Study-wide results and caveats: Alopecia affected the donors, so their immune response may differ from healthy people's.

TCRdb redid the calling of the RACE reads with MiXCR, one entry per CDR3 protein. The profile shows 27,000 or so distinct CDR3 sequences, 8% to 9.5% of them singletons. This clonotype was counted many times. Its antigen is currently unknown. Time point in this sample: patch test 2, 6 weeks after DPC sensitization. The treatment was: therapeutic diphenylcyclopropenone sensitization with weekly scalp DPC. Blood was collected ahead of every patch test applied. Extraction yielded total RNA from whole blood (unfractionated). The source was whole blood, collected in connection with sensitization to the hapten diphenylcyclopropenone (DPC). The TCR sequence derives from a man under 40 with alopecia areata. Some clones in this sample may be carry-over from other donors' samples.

CDR3 sequence (DNA): TGTGCCACCCGCCGGGCAGGTGGGAATGGCTACACCTTC. It encodes CATRRAGGNGYTF. This chain joins TRBV19 and TRBJ1-2; D is undetermined. V shed 10 bases and J shed 6 bases, with 18 bases lying between them. Per germline, CDR1 LNHDA and CDR2 SQIVND (reference sequence). This CDR3 has 13 residues.